The text below deals with one TCR beta chain. Its antigen specificity is not known. One base away there is no much larger clone; base qualities are not given. Trimming takes 5 bases off V and 1 base off J; junction bases not matched to a gene: 2. From the cysteine up to the phenylalanine, the CDR3 has a length of 14 residues. Only CDR3 DNA remains: 42 bases, in frame from the first base. CDR1 and CDR2, per the germline V gene (reference sequence), are MNHEY and SMNVEV. TCR CDR3 regions were amplified from genomic DNA by multiplex PCR using the deep immunoSEQ assay. Extracted genomic DNA from each cell subset was spread evenly across all wells of several immunoSEQ 96-well plates, with each plate serving as a replicate. For sorted subsets, each replicate PCR was loaded with about 0.2 ug genomic DNA, equivalent to about 33,000 T cell genomes. The purified libraries were quantified using a Qubit 3.0 fluorometer, sized with a Bioanalyzer 2100, and then quantified again using the KAPA Library Quantification kit. A separate single-read 150-cycle Illumina NextSeq 550 flow cell was used to sequence each immunoSEQ 96-well plate. From the authors' description of their analysis: Because the immunoSEQ output included only junctional sequences and no quality scores, the filtering could not be the same as the filtering used for full-length reads. To assign V/J genes and CDR3, sequences were annotated using PyIR, a Python wrapper for IgBLAST v1.9, with IMGT germline references. Reads were removed for weak V/J assignments (E-value above 1e-6), missing CDR3, stop codons, out-of-frame junctions, or ambiguous translated residues. V3J clonotypes were defined as sequences sharing the same inferred V gene, J gene, and CDR3 amino acid sequence. Percentage overlap between repertoires was computed as shared unique clonotypes divided by the size of the smaller repertoire. Richness of each repertoire was evaluated using RTK rarefaction, the Chao1 estimator, and Recon v2.1 estimates of unobserved clonotypes. OLGA was used to compute generation probabilities for all TCRbeta clonotypes that the gDNA method yielded from a handful of donors. TCRdb mirrors the immuneACCESS table, restricted to in-frame sequences. Some clones are absent from its copies; in checked studies, under half trace to an unresolved V gene, and the reason for the others is unknown. V and J calls and clone size are given by that table; D and trimming were obtained from the DNA. The sample table records over a million clones; around 78% of these occur just once. 0.5% to 0.65% of the sample goes to the ten largest clones.

This sample was included in a study of shared clonotypes between healthy human individuals (dated by TCRdb to 2019 to 2021). Notes on the research overall: The cohort comprised a couple of women and a few men aged 18 to 49 years. Per donor, three plates each were used for CD4 naive and CD4 memory, two for CD8 naive, and one for CD8 memory. To estimate repertoire size and how much clonotype sharing occurs between individuals, the study deeply sequenced the blood TCR repertoires of roughly 5 healthy adults. To increase sequencing depth and limit assay-specific biases, different laboratories used diverse techniques to prepare libraries and sequence TCR repertoires. Leukapheresis yielded between about 0.9 and 9.5 billion PBMCs per donor. Study-wide conclusions, independent of this receptor: Naive subsets generally had larger estimated clonotype richness than memory subsets. Higher generation probabilities were observed for clonotypes shared by all four sorted-subset donors than for non-shared clonotypes. The small number of donors limited the genetic and exposure-history diversity represented. Sharing across a handful of donors was observed for roughly 5% of naive CD4, over 3% of naive CD8, over 2% of memory CD4, and less than 0.45% of memory CD8 clonotypes. Rarefaction of sorted-subset datasets indicated incomplete sequencing despite the large sequencing depth. Sampling was restricted to blood, and TCR repertoires in tissue are likely to differ from TCR repertoires in blood. Pairwise subsampling led to the expectation that sequencing depth would affect the degree of clonotype sharing among donors.

Donors were healthy HIV-negative adults with no recently reported acute infections or vaccinations. Every donor was a Caucasian adult residing in Nashville, Tennessee, USA. CD4+ T cells were enriched by magnetic negative selection, after which naive cells were positively selected on CD45RA and the negative fraction was taken as the memory subset. Blood was collected by leukapheresis, and PBMCs were isolated by Ficoll-Histopaque density gradient centrifugation and then cryopreserved in liquid nitrogen vapor phase. Analytical flow cytometry was used to check the purity and quantity of each magnetically sorted T cell population. Each sorted fraction had its genomic DNA isolated and then quantified by UV absorbance on a Nanodrop 2000c.

The rearranged segments are TRBV27 and TRBJ1-1, and TRBD1 aligns with 9 junction nucleotides. Sequenced input: memory CD4+ T cells from PBMCs. The meaning of the sample's cell subset or site label: CD45RA-negative fraction. The source of this sequence is a man younger than 35 in good health. Some clones in this sample may be carry-over from other donors' samples. The CDR3 reads as follows: CASSGQGPNTEAFF. The nucleotides read TGTGCCAGCAGTGGACAGGGGCCGAACACTGAAGCTTTCTTT.